These 7 T cell receptor beta chains were all obtained from the same sample, sequenced in a study of technical replicates of blood from four donors. Libraries were prepared by immunoSEQ multiplex PCR; TCRdb keeps only in-frame clonotypes and omits some of them. The sample lists approximately 82,000 clones, more than 85% occurring once. Sample: T cells isolated from PBMCs. All receptors derive from a human donor in good health. Some clones in this sample may be carry-over from other donors' samples.

The chain carries TRBV11-3 and TRBJ2-7; 11 bases match TRBD2. V was pared by 1 base and J by 2 bases, with 1 base of the junction left unmatched. Germline V gene lookup returns CDR1 SGHNT and CDR2 YENEEA. The CDR3 is 15 residues long. CDR3 residues: CASSLGLAGTYEQYF. CDR3 nucleotide sequence: TGTGCCAGCAGCTTAGGACTAGCGGGGACCTACGAGCAGTACTTC.

CDR3 coding DNA: TGCAGCGTTGTTATTGAGACCCAGTACTTC. Translating it yields CSVVIETQYF. The rearrangement joins TRBV29-1 to TRBJ2-5; D is unresolved. Germline V CDR1 and CDR2: SQVTM, ANQGSEA. The CDR3 spans 10 residues. V was clipped by 4 bases and J by 5 bases, with 5 bases between them.

The chain uses TRBV2 and TRBJ2-2, with D hard to call. This CDR3 is built from 13 residues. Looked up from germline, CDR1 is SNHLY and CDR2 is FYNNEI. Trimming cost V 3 bases and J 4 bases, with 6 bases left between them. DNA of the CDR3: TGTGCCAGCAGTGATTCTATCACCGGGGAGCTGTTTTTT. Its translation is CASSDSITGELFF. The full variable domain, its missing parts supplied by reference TRBV2 and TRBJ2-2, is EPEVTQTPSHQVTQMGQEVILRCVPISNHLYFYWYRQILGQKVEFLVSFYNNEISEKSEIFDDQFSVERPDGSNFTLKIRSTKLEDSAMYFCASSDSITGELFFGEGSRLTVL.

The chain employs TRBV29-1 and TRBJ2-7; D possibly corresponds to TRBD1 (5 bases). CDR3 length: 12 residues. The V and J ends lost 3 bases and 3 bases respectively, with 9 bases between them. The germline gives CDR1 SQVTM, CDR2 ANQGSEA. CDR3 protein: CSVEGRGYEQYF. DNA for the CDR3: TGCAGCGTTGAGGGAAGGGGCTACGAGCAGTACTTC.

The rearrangement joins TRBV4-2 to TRBJ2-2; 8 nucleotides agree with TRBD1. V gave up 0 bases and J gave up 0 bases; unmatched junction bases: 3. CDR1 and CDR2 (germline): LGHNA, YNFKEQ. The CDR3 has 17 amino acids. The CDR3 here is CASSQESQGANTGELFF. Here the CDR3 DNA reads TGTGCCAGCAGCCAAGAATCACAGGGGGCGAACACCGGGGAGCTGTTTTTT.

The J gene is TRBJ2-5, the V gene TRBV5-6; D gene unclear. The CDR3 extends over 15 amino acids. Trimming shortened V by 0 bases and J by 11 bases, and 20 bases separated the two germline ends. CDR1 SGHDT and CDR2 YYEEEE come from the germline V gene. The CDR3 loop is CASSLAITATYSQYF. CDR3 nucleotides: TGTGCCAGCAGCTTGGCCATCACAGCTACCTACTCGCAGTACTTC.

The chain employs TRBV2 and TRBJ1-2, with TRBD1 as a possible D gene (6 bases). The V gene lost 6 bases and the J gene lost 5 bases, with 13 bases spanning the gap. CDR3 length: 13 amino acids. From germline, CDR1 is SNHLY and CDR2 FYNNEI. The CDR3 is CASRDWGRYGYTF. CDR3 nucleotide sequence: TGTGCCAGCAGGGATTGGGGGCGTTATGGCTACACCTTC. The full variable domain, in which reference TRBV2 and TRBJ1-2 provide the parts outside the CDR3, is EPEVTQTPSHQVTQMGQEVILRCVPISNHLYFYWYRQILGQKVEFLVSFYNNEISEKSEIFDDQFSVERPDGSNFTLKIRSTKLEDSAMYFCASRDWGRYGYTFGSGTRLTVV.